This T cell receptor beta chain was found in a study of blood T cells in healthy people across ages. Study-level results: Naive CD4+ cells and diversity were both higher in long-lived donors than in aged donors.

Using a J-beta primer mix together with a sample-barcoded 5' primer, a second PCR was run for 7 to 11 cycles. One entry per CDR3 protein results from TCRdb running MiXCR on the 5' RACE reads. The profile covers about 570,000 distinct CDR3 sequences, with 27% appearing a single time and roughly 18% taken by the ten largest. The CDR3 sequence is 13 residues long. CDR1 is MNHNS and CDR2 is SASEGT in the germline V gene. Trimming removed 2 bases at V and 4 bases at J, with 8 bases between. This clonotype was found a few times. What it binds is not known. Extraction yielded at least 6 micrograms of total RNA per sample.

The specimen sequenced was blood. The TCR comes from a woman aged 70 to 79 in good health. This chain uses TRBV6-1 with TRBJ1-2; possible D gene TRBD1, 5 bases. The CDR3 loop reads CASSERDLYGYTF. CDR3 DNA sequence: TGTGCCAGCAGTGAACGGGACCTCTATGGCTACACCTTC.